These T cell receptor beta chains were read from a single sample in a study of type 1 regulatory T cells. The antigens these receptors bind are not known. TCRdb reprocessed the reads via MiXCR and lists one record per CDR3 protein. Of roughly 67,000 distinct CDR3 sequences in the sample, about three fifths were seen once. The sequenced sample was cultured T cells, either the whole culture or a sorted T cell fraction (not recorded which). The receptors were gathered from a human donor in good health. The CDR3 runs from the conserved cysteine through the conserved F or W. A D gene is named only where the DNA matches it firmly. Expanded clones are given a class, and other clones once, few, many or no size at all.

TRBD2,TRBJ2-1,-,TRBV3-1,TGTGCCAGCAGCGAGCTGGGAGGGCCCTACAATGAGCAGTTCTTC,CASSELGGPYNEQFF
-,TRBJ2-2,medium-sized,TRBV4-2,TGTGCCAGCAGCCCTTGGCAGAGACAGGTGAACACCGGGGAGCTGTTTTTT,CASSPWQRQVNTGELFF
-,TRBJ1-4,-,TRBV5-1,TGCGCCAGCAGCACCGGACAGCGGGAGCGTGAAAAACTGTTTTTT,CASSTGQREREKLFF
TRBD2,TRBJ2-6,-,TRBV5-1,TGCGCCAGCAGCTCTGGACTAGCGGGATCTGGGGCCAACGTCCTGACTTTC,CASSSGLAGSGANVLTF
-,TRBJ1-3,-,TRBV20-1,TGCAGTGCTCGTCAGTCGAATGGAAACACCATATATTTT,CSARQSNGNTIYF
-,TRBJ2-5,-,TRBV24-1,TGTGCCACCAGTGATTCGCCCCAAGAGACCCAGTACTTC,CATSDSPQETQYF
TRBD1,TRBJ2-5,-,TRBV12-3/TRBV12-4,TGTGCCAGCAGTCCGACAGGGCAAGAGACCCAGTACTTC,CASSPTGQETQYF
-,TRBJ2-7,-,TRBV7-9,TGTGCCAGCAGCTTAGAGAGCTACGAGCAGTACTTC,CASSLESYEQYF
-,TRBJ2-5,few,TRBV20-1,TGCAGTGCTGATCCGGGGGCAGGTTCAGTGGGAGAGACCCAGTACTTC,CSADPGAGSVGETQYF
-,TRBJ2-7,few,TRBV5-4,TGTGCCAGCAGCTGGGTGGGAGCGGACGAGCAGTACTTC,CASSWVGADEQYF
TRBD1,TRBJ1-4,-,TRBV2,TGTGCCAGCAGACGGGACAGTGAAAAACTGTTTTTT,CASRRDSEKLFF
-,TRBJ1-2,-,TRBV29-1,TGCAGCGTGGGGCTTTCGGACCAAAATGGCTACACCTTC,CSVGLSDQNGYTF
-,TRBJ2-5,-,TRBV2,TGTGCCAGCGGAGCCACACAAGAGACCCAGTACTTC,CASGATQETQYF
TRBD2,TRBJ2-1,-,TRBV9,TGTGCCAGCAACCGGGTAGCGGGAAAGTACAATGAGCAGTTCTTC,CASNRVAGKYNEQFF
-,TRBJ2-7,-,TRBV7-9,TGTGCCAGTATGCAAGCGGAACTTTACGAGCAGTACTTC,CASMQAELYEQYF
-,TRBJ2-5,-,TRBV12-3/TRBV12-4,TGTGCCAGCACCTCGGGACCCGCAGAGACCCAGTACTTC,CASTSGPAETQYF
-,TRBJ2-1,few,TRBV10-3,TGTGCCATCAGCGACAGGGACTCCTGGAGCTCCTACAATGAGCAGTTCTTC,CAISDRDSWSSYNEQFF
TRBD1,TRBJ2-2,-,TRBV5-1,TGCGCCAGCAGCTCAGGGGGCGCGAGCGGGGAGCTGTTTTTT,CASSSGGASGELFF
-,TRBJ2-3,few,TRBV15,TGTGCCACCAGCCAAACTACCGCGGGAATCACAGATACGCAGTATTTT,CATSQTTAGITDTQYF
TRBD2,TRBJ2-7,-,TRBV11-2,TGTGCCAGCAGCTTAGCTAGCGGGGACACCTACGAGCAGTACTTC,CASSLASGDTYEQYF
-,TRBJ2-5,-,TRBV20-1,TGCAGTGCTAGAGATCCCGCGCCGGGGACCCAGTACTTC,CSARDPAPGTQYF
TRBD1,TRBJ2-7,few,TRBV9,TGTGCCAGCAGCGGTGAGGACAGGGGGATCCACGAGCAGTACTTC,CASSGEDRGIHEQYF
-,TRBJ1-4,-,TRBV30,TGTGCCTGGAGGATCAGGATCCTTAATGAAAAACTGTTTTTT,CAWRIRILNEKLFF
-,TRBJ2-5,-,TRBV10-1,TGCGCCAGCAGCATCTATGGAGAGACCCAGTACTTC,CASSIYGETQYF
TRBD2,TRBJ2-5,-,TRBV27,TGTGCCAGCAGTTCCGGGACTAGCGGGAAAGAGACCCAGTACTTC,CASSSGTSGKETQYF
-,TRBJ1-5,few,TRBV4-2,TGTGCCAGCAGCCAGGATCCGGGACAGCCCCAGCATTTT,CASSQDPGQPQHF
-,TRBJ1-3,-,TRBV4-1,TGCGCCAGCAGCCCGGACCCAGCCTCTGGAAACACCATATATTTT,CASSPDPASGNTIYF
TRBD2,TRBJ2-1,-,TRBV7-8,TGTGCCGGCAGCCGCCGGGAGGGTGTCACCGATGAGCAGTTCTTC,CAGSRREGVTDEQFF
TRBD2,TRBJ2-4,-,TRBV9,TGTGCCAGCAGCGGGGGACTAGCGGGAGGGCTTGACATTCAGTACTTC,CASSGGLAGGLDIQYF
-,TRBJ2-5,-,TRBV11-2,TGTGCCAGCAGCTTATCAGGGGCGGCCCCCGGGACCCAGTACTTC,CASSLSGAAPGTQYF
-,TRBJ2-1,-,TRBV2,TGTGCCAGCGAGACAGAACCGTACAATGAGCAGTTCTTC,CASETEPYNEQFF
TRBD2,TRBJ2-1,-,TRBV27,TGTGCCAGCAGCCCGACGAGGGTCCCGCCGACTAGCGAGGGGAGGGATGAGCAGTTCTTC,CASSPTRVPPTSEGRDEQFF
TRBD1,TRBJ2-7,-,TRBV5-1,TGCGCCAGCAGCTTGTTGGGACAGGGTCCTTACGAGCAGTACTTC,CASSLLGQGPYEQYF
-,TRBJ1-2,-,TRBV5-1,TGCGCCAGCAGCTTGGACAGCCCTCCCGCCGTCTATGGCTACACCTTC,CASSLDSPPAVYGYTF
TRBD2,TRBJ2-4,-,TRBV7-2,TGTGCCAGCAGCCTGGGACTAGATAACATTCAGTACTTC,CASSLGLDNIQYF
-,TRBJ1-3,-,TRBV6-1,TGTGCCAGCTCGACGGGTAGCTCTGGAAACACCATATATTTT,CASSTGSSGNTIYF
-,TRBJ2-7,-,TRBV19,TGTGCCAGTAGTATATCCGGGATATCACCGTCCTACGAGCAGTACTTC,CASSISGISPSYEQYF
-,TRBJ1-5,-,TRBV20-1,TGCAGTGTGGTCCAGGGATTGGGTCAGCCCCAGCATTTT,CSVVQGLGQPQHF
TRBD1,TRBJ2-3,few,TRBV27,TGTGCCAGCAGGCGATCCGGGACAGGGGGCCGTACGCAGTATTTT,CASRRSGTGGRTQYF
TRBD1,TRBJ2-7,-,TRBV20-1,TGCAGTGCTAGGCACTCGGACAGGGTTTGGTACGAGCAGTACTTC,CSARHSDRVWYEQYF
TRBD2,TRBJ2-1,few,TRBV12-3/TRBV12-4,TGTGCCAGCAGTTTTTTAGCGGGAGGTCCGAATTCGTACAATGAGCAGTTCTTC,CASSFLAGGPNSYNEQFF
-,TRBJ2-1,few,TRBV4-3,TGCGCCAGCAGCCAAGTTTGGGTACCCTCCAGTAATGAGCAGTTCTTC,CASSQVWVPSSNEQFF
-,TRBJ2-1,once,TRBV5-1,TGCGCCAGCAAAAAGGAGCCCGCCTACAATGAGCAGTTCTTC,CASKKEPAYNEQFF
-,TRBJ2-1,many,TRBV14,TGTGCCAGCAGCCAACTTATGCTGGGCTACAATGAGCAGTTCTTC,CASSQLMLGYNEQFF